This entry describes one T cell receptor beta chain. The antigen is undetermined. The entry originates in a study of vaccination effects on CD4 cells after COVID-19. Before sequencing took place, the ViraFEST assay used viral peptide pools to expand antigen-specific CD4+ T cells. The authors isolated CD4+ T cells after around 11 days of culture. Vaccine administered to participants consisted of two doses of either BNT162b2 or mRNA-1273. Researchers swapped half the medium for IL-2 medium on both days 3 and 7. The V gene's germline CDR1 is SGHDT and CDR2 YYEEEE. Trimming shortened V by 3 bases and J by 13 bases, and 19 bases separated the two germline ends. CDR3 length: 14 amino acids. Sequenced by immunoSEQ multiplex PCR; TCRdb stores in-frame clones only, minus some. The data contain around 30,000 clones, 75% to 90% of them singletons.

The rearrangement uses TRBV5-6 and TRBJ1-4; tentatively, D is TRBD1 (5 bases). The sample consisted of CD4+ T cells from PBMCs cultured with SARS-CoV-2 spike peptides, taken after COVID-19 vaccination. This TCR was recovered from a human donor who received a COVID-19 vaccine. Some clones in this sample may be carry-over from other donors' samples. CDR3 loop: CASSSGTLTGGLFF. The CDR3 nucleotides are TGTGCCAGCAGCTCCGGGACTCTGACCGGGGGACTGTTTTTT.